This T cell receptor beta chain originates from a study of cytomegalovirus exposure and HLA in healthy donors. The method was immunoSEQ multiplex PCR; TCRdb's version includes in-frame clones alone and lacks a portion of them. Of around 190,000 clones listed, 85% are singletons. Germline assignment: CDR1 MNHNS and CDR2 SASEGT. This CDR3 region has 14 residues. Trimming shortened V by 1 base and J by 0 bases, and 6 bases separated the two germline ends. Study-level results: Rarity characterized most TCR sequences, yet some public TCRs appeared in many donors. A few CMV-associated chains proved CMV antigen-specific in vitro.

With respect to this clone: The antigen is undetermined.

The validation cohort, a group of under 150 subjects, included the donors and was separate from the approximately 680-subject first cohort. The source of this sequence is a man younger than 35 in good health and CMV-seropositive. The sequencing sample was made of PBMCs. The rearrangement uses TRBV6-1 and TRBJ1-2, with no clear D. The chain's CDR3 is CASSEGAANYGYTF. The CDR3 nucleotides read TGTGCCAGCAGTGAAGGGGCAGCTAACTATGGCTACACCTTC.